This T cell receptor beta chain stems from a study of CD8+CD57+ T cells in acquired aplastic anemia. By flow cytometry, patients selected for sequencing had shown an expansion of CD8+CD57+ cells. Patients had received no therapy at the time of blood sampling. Using genomic DNA as the template, TCR beta VDJ and CDR3 profiling was carried out. TCRdb called the reads again in MiXCR, with one record for every CDR3 protein. Among around 290,000 distinct CDR3 sequences listed, 56% were seen once. The ends were cut back, 4 bases at V and 3 bases at J, with 13 bases in the middle. This CDR3 contains 14 residues. Germline V gene sequence: CDR1 SGHRS, CDR2 YFSETQ.

The chain is built from TRBV5-1 and TRBJ2-5; possible D gene TRBD2, 5 bases. The clonotype was recovered from a human donor with aplastic anemia. The sequencing input was sorted CD4+, CD8+, or CD8+CD57+ T cells (not recorded which) from PBMCs. This CDR3 reads CASSRGTTKETQYF. The DNA of the CDR3 is TGCGCCAGCAGCCGGGGTACCACAAAAGAGACCCAGTACTTC. Full variable domain (missing parts from reference TRBV5-1 and TRBJ2-5): KAGVTQTPRYLIKTRGQQVTLSCSPISGHRSVSWYQQTPGQGLQFLFEYFSETQRNKGNFPGRFSGRQFSNSRSEMNVSTLELGDSALYLCASSRGTTKETQYFGPGTRLLVL.